This is a list of T cell receptor beta chains from one sample in a study of blood T cell repertoires in COVID-19. Generated by immunoSEQ multiplex PCR, the TCRdb table keeps only in-frame clones and is missing some. There are some 78,000 clones in the sample; less than 90% occur only once, and about 5.8% lies in the top ten. The sequencing sample was made of peripheral blood. The receptors shown here come from a man aged 60 to 69 with active or convalescent COVID-19. Both conserved end residues are trimmed from each CDR3.

V gene,CDR3 protein
TRBV6-5,ASRPTGDVTEAF
TRBV19,ASSSAGGPHGYT
TRBV5-1,ASSAYRGGYEQY
TRBV28,ASSHGTLSTDTQY
TRBV4-3,ASSQASGLGYKGELF
TRBV6-2/TRBV6-3,ASSYGQGGTGELF
TRBV27,ASSLLVNTGELF
TRBV3-1/TRBV3-2,ASSQGPGQF
TRBV19,ASSALLRVRDEKLF
TRBV27,ASSDRQGRDGYT
TRBV6-5,AGGHRGDTEAF
TRBV11-1,ASSSDRGIYGYT
TRBV4-1,ASSQVRGGTGELF
TRBV7-9,ASSSRQETQY
TRBV19,ASSEQGGEKLF
TRBV5-1,ASSLANRDFDEQF
TRBV19,ASSMGAVDYGYT
TRBV13,ASSQRGGLEKLF
TRBV6-5,ASSYSGSGSYEQY
TRBV24-1,ATPEAPGVYYGYT
TRBV12-3/TRBV12-4,ASSRDTVSPLH
TRBV11-1,ASSSDRVAF
TRBV29-1,SVEDLGTGPYEQY
TRBV7-9,ASSPLAYTDTQY
TRBV18,ASSPLPLAGGTTDTQY
TRBV15,ATSRDRSTGNTIY
TRBV27,ASSLDRVNAF
TRBV24-1,ATSDSSGGSYNEQF
TRBV2,ASSPEPRTPFKPQH
TRBV19,ASSIRHNRPTNEKLF
TRBV19,ASRGGQGTEKLF
TRBV23-1,AKGQGASGNTIY
TRBV19,ASSPGRGTEAF
TRBV6-5,ASSGNSYEQY
TRBV29-1,SVEAGGLTDTQY
TRBV29-1,SVAKGQGFGNTEAF
TRBV6-5,ASSYPNTGELF
TRBV6-5,ASSYSQAGSGGGYT
TRBV11-3,ASSSGGQGAFGANVLT
TRBV5-1,ASSLTQSSYNEQF
TRBV19,ASSIARNYGYT
TRBV5-6,ASSPTGGNGYT
TRBV19,ASTRNTGGDGYT
TRBV2,ASSAQGQGEGYT
TRBV4-1,ASSQEGPSDVGT